This T cell receptor (beta chain) is drawn from a study of T cell responses to AZD1222 COVID-19 vaccine. General observations from the study: At baseline, just five or six AZD1222 recipients tested seropositive. Among the donors, most were white British and more were female, and clonal diversity was possibly underestimated.

Ten or more counts support this clone. Its antigen remains unidentified. This same CDR3 is encoded by further DNA sequences in the sample. Clones were sequenced by immunoSEQ multiplex PCR, and TCRdb holds only the in-frame ones, with some missing. This repertoire shows 90,000 to 110,000 clones, more than 75% found once; its top ten account for 2.5% to 3%. CDR1 KGHDR and CDR2 SFDVKD come from the germline V gene. The CDR3 is 13 amino acids. Trimming removed 7 bases at V and 7 bases at J, with 10 bases between. The sample here was peripheral blood, taken on day 0 of AZD1222 vaccination. The chain is built from TRBV24-1 and TRBJ1-6; the D is unclear. This receptor was taken from an adult in good health. The CDR3 DNA follows: TGTGCCACCAGAGGGCCGGGCAATTCACCCCTCCACTTT. Its protein product is CATRGPGNSPLHF.